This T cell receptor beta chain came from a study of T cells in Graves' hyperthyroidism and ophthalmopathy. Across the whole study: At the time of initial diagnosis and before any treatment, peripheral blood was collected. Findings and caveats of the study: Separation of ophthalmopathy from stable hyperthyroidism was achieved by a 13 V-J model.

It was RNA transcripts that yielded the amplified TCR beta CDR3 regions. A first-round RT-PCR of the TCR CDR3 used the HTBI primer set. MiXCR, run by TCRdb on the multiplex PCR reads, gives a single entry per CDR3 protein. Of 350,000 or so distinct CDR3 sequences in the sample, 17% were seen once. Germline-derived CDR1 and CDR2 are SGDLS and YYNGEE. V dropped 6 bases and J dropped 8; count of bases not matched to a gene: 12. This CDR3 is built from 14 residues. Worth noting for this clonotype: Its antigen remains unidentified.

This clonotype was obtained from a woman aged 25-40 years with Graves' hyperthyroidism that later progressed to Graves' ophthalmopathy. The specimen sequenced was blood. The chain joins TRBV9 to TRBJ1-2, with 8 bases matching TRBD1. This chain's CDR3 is CASTSGTGLTGYTF. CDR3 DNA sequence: TGTGCCAGCACCTCAGGGACAGGTCTCACCGGCTACACCTTC.